The clone carrying this TCR beta chain was picked up many times. Its antigen remains unidentified. Together with a sample-barcoded 5' primer, a J-beta primer mix was included in a second PCR lasting about 7 to 12 cycles. Each sample provided no less than 2.5 million CDR3-containing paired-end reads. MiXCR, applied by TCRdb to the 5' RACE reads, yields one record per CDR3 protein. The sample yields 550,000 to 600,000 distinct CDR3 sequences, roughly 29% seen once. This sample is part of a study of blood T cells in healthy people across ages. Study summary: The capture of about one barcoded beta molecule per two T cells was achieved by template switching. The study's findings and limits: The long-lived group displayed more naive CD4+ cells, plus higher diversity, than the aged donors did.

Germline V lookup: CDR1 DFQATT, CDR2 SNEGSKA (reference sequence). The CDR3 extends over 10 amino acids. The sequence was collected from a woman between 70 and 85 years old in good health. This chain uses TRBV20-1 with TRBJ2-3; no firm D call. Material for sequencing was blood. CDR3 DNA sequence: TGCGGAGCTACGACAGATACGCAGTATTTT. Residues: CGATTDTQYF.